The rows below give T cell receptor beta chains drawn from one sample of a study of regulatory T cells in long-lasting Graves disease. TCRdb reprocessed the multiplex PCR reads via MiXCR and lists one record per CDR3 protein. The table includes a few hundred thousand distinct CDR3 sequences, 20% to 30% detected once. The sample in question was peripheral blood mononuclear cells (PBMCs), obtained when the disease was refractory, from a patient treated with antithyroid drugs. The origin of the receptors is a female donor with Graves disease. Each CDR3 is given with its conserved first and last residue.

cdr3_aa v_call
CSAMGQAQMSAYYEQYF TRBV20-1
CSAISGGGTNQPQHF TRBV20-1
CASSSTSGTVETQYF TRBV18
CSVREDRGRLGANVLTF TRBV29-1
CAWSANTGGTIYF TRBV30
CASSGNRLAEYQETQYF TRBV5-1
CSVELGGRVSIRGTEAFF TRBV29-1
CASSLLGMNTEAFF TRBV7-2
CASTYGNPRDTYEQYF TRBV6-1
CASRTGTGYGYTF TRBV2
CAGSNSGMSEQYF TRBV5-1
CSATPTGSDGYTF TRBV20-1
CSAGGRGIAENEQYF TRBV29-1
CSASSTGGAGARSEKLFF TRBV20-1
CASSSAGGVAEAFF TRBV5-1
CASSQVNGGELFF TRBV4-1
CASSLIGGMSNQPQHF TRBV28
CASSYSGAGGIYEQYF TRBV6-5
CASSTMDGSNQPQHF TRBV19
CASSPTDRDEVEQYF TRBV5-1
CASSLGKREGSYNEQFF TRBV11-2
CASKRGSSYEQYF TRBV28
CASSSESALNGGSFYEQYF TRBV28
CASSSPRQSGETQYF TRBV7-2
CSATGGVGTEAFF TRBV20-1
CASSLVRTTGELFF TRBV7-9
CASSLGGRAGDEQYF TRBV7-9
CASRPGGLGPQHF TRBV2
CASSSRDRENIQYF TRBV6-9
CASSFGGDTGELFF TRBV5-1
CASSLMTGNQPQHF TRBV28
CASSPRTGGQPQHF TRBV6-1
CASSFPSAGAADTQYF TRBV28
CASSAPARGGSNQPQHF TRBV28
CAWSPVGDYSNQPQHF TRBV30
CASSRGIRNTEAFF TRBV2
CAISELRLNTEAFF TRBV10-3
CASSLRSRPNTEAFF TRBV27
CASSLSSEGYDQYF TRBV11-1
CASTSRERRIRDSYNEQFF TRBV19
CAWSVGRQSNEKLFF TRBV30
CSVVRGPGNTEAFF TRBV29-1
CASSLVGETYEQYF TRBV5-1
CASSPGTGGPFYGYTF TRBV4-3
CASSDRTGGRPNEQFF TRBV25-1
CASSSLRGGNQPQHF TRBV7-2
CASSLLVNTEAFF TRBV7-7
CASGPGHLSYGYTF TRBV27
CASSHSGTGGIGELFF TRBV3-1
CSARDGSTNEKLFF TRBV20-1
CASRPEISTEAFF TRBV6-1
CASSRTSPSRETQYF TRBV6-1
CASRTPGRDYEQYF TRBV28